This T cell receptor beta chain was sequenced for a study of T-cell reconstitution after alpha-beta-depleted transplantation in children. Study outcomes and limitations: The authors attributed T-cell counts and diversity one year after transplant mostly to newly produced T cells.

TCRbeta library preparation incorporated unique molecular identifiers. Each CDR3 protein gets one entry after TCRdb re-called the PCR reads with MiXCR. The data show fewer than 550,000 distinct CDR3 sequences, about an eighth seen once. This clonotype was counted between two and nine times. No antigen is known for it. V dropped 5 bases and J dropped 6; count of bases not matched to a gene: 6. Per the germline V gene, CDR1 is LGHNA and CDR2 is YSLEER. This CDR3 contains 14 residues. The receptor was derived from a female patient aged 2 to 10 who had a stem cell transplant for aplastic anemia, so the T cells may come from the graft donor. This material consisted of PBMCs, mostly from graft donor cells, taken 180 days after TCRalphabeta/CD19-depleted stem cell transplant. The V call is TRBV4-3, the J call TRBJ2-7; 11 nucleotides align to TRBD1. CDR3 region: CASSSRTGGSEQYF. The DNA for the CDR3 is TGCGCCAGCAGCTCCCGGACAGGGGGCTCCGAGCAGTACTTC.